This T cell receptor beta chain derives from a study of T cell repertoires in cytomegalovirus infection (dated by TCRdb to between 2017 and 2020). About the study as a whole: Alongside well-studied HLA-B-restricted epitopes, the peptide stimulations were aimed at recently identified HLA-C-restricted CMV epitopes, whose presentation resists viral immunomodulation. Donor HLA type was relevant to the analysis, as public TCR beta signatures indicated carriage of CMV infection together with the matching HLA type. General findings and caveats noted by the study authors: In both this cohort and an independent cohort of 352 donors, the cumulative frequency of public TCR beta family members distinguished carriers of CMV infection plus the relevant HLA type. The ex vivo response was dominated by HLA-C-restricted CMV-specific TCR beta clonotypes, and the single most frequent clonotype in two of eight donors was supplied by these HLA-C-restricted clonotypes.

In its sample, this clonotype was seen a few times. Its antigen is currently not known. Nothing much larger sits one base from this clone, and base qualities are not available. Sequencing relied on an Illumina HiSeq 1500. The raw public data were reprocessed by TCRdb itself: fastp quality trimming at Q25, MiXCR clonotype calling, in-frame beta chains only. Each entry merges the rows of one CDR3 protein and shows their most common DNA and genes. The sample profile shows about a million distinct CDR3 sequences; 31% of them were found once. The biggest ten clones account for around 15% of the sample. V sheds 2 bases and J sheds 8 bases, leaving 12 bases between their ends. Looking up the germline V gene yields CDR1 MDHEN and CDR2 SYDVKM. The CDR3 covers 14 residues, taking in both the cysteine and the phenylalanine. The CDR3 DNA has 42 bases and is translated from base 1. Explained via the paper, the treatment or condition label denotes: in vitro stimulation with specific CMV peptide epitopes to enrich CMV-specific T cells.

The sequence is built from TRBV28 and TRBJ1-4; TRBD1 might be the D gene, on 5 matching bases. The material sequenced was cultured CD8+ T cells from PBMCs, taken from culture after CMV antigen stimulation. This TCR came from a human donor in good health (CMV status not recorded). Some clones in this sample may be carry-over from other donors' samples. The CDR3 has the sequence CASSLGNTGEKLFF. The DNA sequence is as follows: TGTGCCAGCAGTTTAGGGAATACAGGAGAAAAACTGTTTTTT.